This TCR beta chain was captured by sequencing in a study of cytomegalovirus exposure and HLA in healthy donors. Overall study results and limits: Later on, a genetic analysis was performed. It linked a missense variant in DCLRE1C with V- and J-gene trimming of TCR beta. Analysis performed later showed TCR beta chains linked to HLA being more clonally expanded than equally common others. Three of the chains that were CMV-associated were confirmed in vitro to be specific for CMV antigens. Immune exposure information comprised only CMV serostatus.

Points on this clone: Its antigen is not known.

With 60 Vbeta and 13 Jbeta primers, the PCR was carried out. Method: immunoSEQ multiplex PCR; TCRdb's copy keeps in-frame clones and lacks some. The sample yields 100,000 to 150,000 clones, about 81% seen once. The TCR originated in a woman in her twenties or thirties in good health and CMV-seronegative. The source material was PBMCs.

The CDR3 nucleotides read TGTGCCAGCAGCCCGAAACAGGGGACCGGCACTGAAGCTTTCTTT. It translates to CASSPKQGTGTEAFF. The chain links TRBV5-4 to TRBJ1-1; 7 bases line up with TRBD1. V gave up 4 bases and J gave up 4 bases; unmatched junction bases: 10. From germline, CDR1 is SGHNT and CDR2 YYREEE (reference sequence). This CDR3 is built from 15 residues.